The clone carrying this T cell receptor (beta chain) was seen more than once but under ten times. Its antigen is as yet unknown. The sample comes from a study of beta chain features in type 1 diabetes. CDR1 and CDR2 (germline): GTSNPN, SVGIG (reference sequence). This CDR3 spans 16 amino acids. V lost 2 bases to trimming and J lost 0 bases, with 14 bases between them. Study outcomes and limitations: Within patients, naive, central memory and Treg TCRB repertoires seemed more similar than within healthy donors.

All of the isolated RNA was reverse transcribed, so expressed TCRB transcripts were sequenced. Libraries were prepared by immunoSEQ multiplex PCR; TCRdb keeps only in-frame clonotypes and omits some of them. The top ten clones hold 0.035% to 0.05% of a sample with roughly 500,000 clones, approximately 10% of them seen once. The J gene is TRBJ1-3, the V gene TRBV30; no clear D gene. The source material was naive CD4+ T cells from blood. The clonotype originates from a woman between 18 and 29 years old in good health. The CDR3 reads CAWSKRRGLSGNTIYF. The CDR3 DNA is TGTGCCTGGAGTAAGCGAAGAGGCCTCTCTGGAAACACCATATATTTT. Filled out from reference TRBV30 and TRBJ1-3, the complete variable domain reads SQTIHQWPATLVQPVGSPLSLECTVEGTSNPNLYWYRQAAGRGLQLLFYSVGIGQISSEVPQNLSASRPQDRQFILSSKKLLLSDSGFYLCAWSKRRGLSGNTIYFGEGSWLTVV.